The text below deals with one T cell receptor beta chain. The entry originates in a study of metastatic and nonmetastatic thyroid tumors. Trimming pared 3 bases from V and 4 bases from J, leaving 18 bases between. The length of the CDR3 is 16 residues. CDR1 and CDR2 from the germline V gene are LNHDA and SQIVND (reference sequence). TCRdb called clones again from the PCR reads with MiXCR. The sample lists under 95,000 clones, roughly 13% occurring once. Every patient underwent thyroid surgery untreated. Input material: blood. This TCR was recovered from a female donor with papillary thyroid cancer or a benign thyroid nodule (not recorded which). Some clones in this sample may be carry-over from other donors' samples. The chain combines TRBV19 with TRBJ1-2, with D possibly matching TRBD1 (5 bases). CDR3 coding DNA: TGTGCCAGTAGTATCGGGGGGAAAGAGCAAATCTATGGCTACACCTTC. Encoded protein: CASSIGGKEQIYGYTF.